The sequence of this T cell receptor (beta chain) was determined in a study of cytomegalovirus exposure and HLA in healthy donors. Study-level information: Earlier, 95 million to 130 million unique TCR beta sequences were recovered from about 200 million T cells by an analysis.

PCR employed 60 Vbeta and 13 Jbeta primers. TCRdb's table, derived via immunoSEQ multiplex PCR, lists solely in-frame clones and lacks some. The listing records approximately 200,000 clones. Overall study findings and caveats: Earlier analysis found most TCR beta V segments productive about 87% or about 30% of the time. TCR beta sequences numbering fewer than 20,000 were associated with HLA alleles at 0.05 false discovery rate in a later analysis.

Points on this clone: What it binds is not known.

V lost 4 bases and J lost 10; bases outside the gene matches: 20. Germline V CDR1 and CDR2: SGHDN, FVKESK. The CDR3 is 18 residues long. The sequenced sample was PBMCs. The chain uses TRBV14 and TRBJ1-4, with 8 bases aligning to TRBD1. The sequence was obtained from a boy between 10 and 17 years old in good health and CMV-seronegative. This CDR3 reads CASSPTRPRQGQRGKLFF. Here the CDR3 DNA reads TGTGCCAGCAGCCCCACCCGGCCTCGACAGGGGCAAAGGGGAAAACTGTTTTTT.